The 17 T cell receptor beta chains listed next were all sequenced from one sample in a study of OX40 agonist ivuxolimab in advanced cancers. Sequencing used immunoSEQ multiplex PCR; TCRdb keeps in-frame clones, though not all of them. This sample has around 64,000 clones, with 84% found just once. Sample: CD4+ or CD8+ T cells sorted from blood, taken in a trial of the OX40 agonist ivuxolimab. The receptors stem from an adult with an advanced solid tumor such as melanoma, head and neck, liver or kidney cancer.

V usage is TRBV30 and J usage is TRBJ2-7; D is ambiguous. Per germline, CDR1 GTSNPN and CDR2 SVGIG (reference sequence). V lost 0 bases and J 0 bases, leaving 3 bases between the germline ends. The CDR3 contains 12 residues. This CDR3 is CAWSVSSYEQYF. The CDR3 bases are TGTGCCTGGAGTGTCAGCTCCTACGAGCAGTACTTC.

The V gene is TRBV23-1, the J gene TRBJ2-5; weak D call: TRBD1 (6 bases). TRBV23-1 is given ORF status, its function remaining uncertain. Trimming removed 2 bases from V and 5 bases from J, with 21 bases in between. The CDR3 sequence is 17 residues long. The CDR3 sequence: CASSQPARRQEAETQYF. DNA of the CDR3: TGCGCCAGCAGTCAACCCGCCCGCCGACAGGAGGCGGAGACCCAGTACTTC.

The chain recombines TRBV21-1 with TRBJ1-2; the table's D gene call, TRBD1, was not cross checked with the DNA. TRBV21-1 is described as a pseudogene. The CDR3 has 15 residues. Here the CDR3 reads CASRTGTEKEAGYTF. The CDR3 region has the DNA TGTGCCAGTCGAACCGGGACAGAAAAGGAGGCAGGCTACACCTTC.

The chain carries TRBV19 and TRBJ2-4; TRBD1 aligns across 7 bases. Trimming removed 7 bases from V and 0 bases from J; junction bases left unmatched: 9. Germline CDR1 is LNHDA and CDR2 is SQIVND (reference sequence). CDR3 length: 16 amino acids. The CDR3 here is CASNTLTGVAKNIQYF. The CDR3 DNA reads TGTGCCAGTAACACTCTTACAGGGGTAGCCAAAAACATTCAGTACTTC.

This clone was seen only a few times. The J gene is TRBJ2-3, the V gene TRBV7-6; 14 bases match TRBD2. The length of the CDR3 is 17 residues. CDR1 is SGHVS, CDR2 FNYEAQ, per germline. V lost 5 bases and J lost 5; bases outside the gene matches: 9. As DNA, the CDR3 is TGTGCCAGCAGCCCGAGACTAGCGGGGGGGCCGGGAGATACGCAGTATTTT. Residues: CASSPRLAGGPGDTQYF.

The CDR3 region is CASSLRGPGEEQYF. The CDR3 coding sequence is TGTGCCAGCAGTTTGAGGGGGCCAGGTGAAGAGCAGTACTTC. The J gene is TRBJ2-7, the V gene TRBV6-5, with 7 bases identical to TRBD1. V lost 4 bases, J lost 7 bases, and 10 bases stayed unmatched. The germline V gene has CDR1 MNHEY and CDR2 SVGAGI. CDR3 length: 14 amino acids.

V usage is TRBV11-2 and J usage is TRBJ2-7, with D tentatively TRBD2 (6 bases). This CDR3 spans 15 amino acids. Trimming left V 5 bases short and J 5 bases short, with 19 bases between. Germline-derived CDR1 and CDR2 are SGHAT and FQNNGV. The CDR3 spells CASSPLGAGIDEQYF. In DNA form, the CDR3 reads TGTGCCAGCAGCCCACTAGGGGCGGGAATCGACGAGCAGTACTTC.

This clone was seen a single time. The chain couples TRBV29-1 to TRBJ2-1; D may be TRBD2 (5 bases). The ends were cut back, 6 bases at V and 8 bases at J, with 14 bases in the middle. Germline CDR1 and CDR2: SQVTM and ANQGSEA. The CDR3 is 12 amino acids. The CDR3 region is CSVVLGPHEQFF. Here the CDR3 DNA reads TGCAGCGTCGTACTAGGTCCCCATGAGCAGTTCTTC.

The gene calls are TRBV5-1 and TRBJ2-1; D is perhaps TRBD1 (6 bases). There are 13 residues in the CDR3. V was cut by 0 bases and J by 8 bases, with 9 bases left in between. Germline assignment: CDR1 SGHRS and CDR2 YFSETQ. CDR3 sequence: CASSLDRVDEQFF. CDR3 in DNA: TGCGCCAGCAGCTTGGACAGGGTCGATGAGCAGTTCTTC.

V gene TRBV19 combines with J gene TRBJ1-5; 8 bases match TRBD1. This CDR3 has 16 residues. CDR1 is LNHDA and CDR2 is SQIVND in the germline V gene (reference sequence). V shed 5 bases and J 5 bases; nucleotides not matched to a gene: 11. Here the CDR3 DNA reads TGTGCCAGTAGTCACTCTGGACAGGGCCCTCATCAGCCCCAGCATTTT. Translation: CASSHSGQGPHQPQHF.

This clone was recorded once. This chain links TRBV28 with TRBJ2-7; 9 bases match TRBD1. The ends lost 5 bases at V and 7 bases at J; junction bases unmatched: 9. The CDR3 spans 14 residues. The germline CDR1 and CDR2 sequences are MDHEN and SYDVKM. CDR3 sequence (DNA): TGTGCCAGCAGTCCCGGGACAGGGCCTGTGGAGCAGTACTTC. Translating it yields CASSPGTGPVEQYF.

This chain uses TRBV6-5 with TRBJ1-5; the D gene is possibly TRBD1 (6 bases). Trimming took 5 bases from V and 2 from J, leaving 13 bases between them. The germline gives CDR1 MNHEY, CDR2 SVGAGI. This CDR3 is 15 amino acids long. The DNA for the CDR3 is TGTGCCAGCAGTCCCCGGACAGCGGGCAATCAGCCCCAGCATTTT. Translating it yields CASSPRTAGNQPQHF.

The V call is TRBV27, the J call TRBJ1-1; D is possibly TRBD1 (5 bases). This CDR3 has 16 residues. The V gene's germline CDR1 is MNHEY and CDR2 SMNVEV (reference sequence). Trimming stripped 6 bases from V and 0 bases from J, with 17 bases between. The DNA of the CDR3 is TGTGCCAGCAGGCTCCCAGGGAAGGGAATGAACACTGAAGCTTTCTTT. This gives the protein CASRLPGKGMNTEAFF.

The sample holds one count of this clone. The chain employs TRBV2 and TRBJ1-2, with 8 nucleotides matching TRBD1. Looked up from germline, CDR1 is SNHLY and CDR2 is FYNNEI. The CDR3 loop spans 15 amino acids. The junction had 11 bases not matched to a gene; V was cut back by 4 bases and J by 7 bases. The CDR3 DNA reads TGTGCCAGCAGTGGACCAGGGGGCAGAGAGAGTGGCTACACCTTC. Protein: CASSGPGGRESGYTF.

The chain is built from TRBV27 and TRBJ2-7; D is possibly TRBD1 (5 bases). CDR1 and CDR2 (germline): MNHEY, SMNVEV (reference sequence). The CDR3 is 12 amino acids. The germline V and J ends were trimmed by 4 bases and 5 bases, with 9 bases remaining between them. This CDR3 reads CASSSSGHEQYF. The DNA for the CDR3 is TGTGCCAGCAGTTCTTCAGGGCACGAGCAGTACTTC.

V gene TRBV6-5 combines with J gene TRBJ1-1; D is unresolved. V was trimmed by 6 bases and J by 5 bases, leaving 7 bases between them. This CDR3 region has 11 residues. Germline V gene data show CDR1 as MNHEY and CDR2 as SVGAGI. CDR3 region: CASRLWTEAFF. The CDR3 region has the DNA TGTGCCAGCAGACTGTGGACTGAAGCTTTCTTT.

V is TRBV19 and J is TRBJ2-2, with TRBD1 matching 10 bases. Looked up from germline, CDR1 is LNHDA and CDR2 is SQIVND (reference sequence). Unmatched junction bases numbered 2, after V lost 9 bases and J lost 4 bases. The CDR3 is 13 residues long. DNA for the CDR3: TGTGCCAGCCGGGACAGGGGCACCGGGGAGCTGTTTTTT. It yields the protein CASRDRGTGELFF.